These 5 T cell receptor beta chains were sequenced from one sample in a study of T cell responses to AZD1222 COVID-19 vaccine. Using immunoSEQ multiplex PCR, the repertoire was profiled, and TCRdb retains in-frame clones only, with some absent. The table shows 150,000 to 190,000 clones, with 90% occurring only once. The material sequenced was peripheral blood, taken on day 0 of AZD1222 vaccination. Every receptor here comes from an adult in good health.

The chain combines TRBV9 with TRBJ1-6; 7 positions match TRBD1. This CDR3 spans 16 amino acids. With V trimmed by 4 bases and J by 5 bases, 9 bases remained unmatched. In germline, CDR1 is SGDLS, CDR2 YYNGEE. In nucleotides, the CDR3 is TGTGCCAGCAGCACAAGACGGGACAGAGATAATTCACCCCTCCACTTT. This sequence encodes CASSTRRDRDNSPLHF. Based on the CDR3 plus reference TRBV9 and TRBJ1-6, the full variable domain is DSGVTQTPKHLITATGQRVTLRCSPRSGDLSVYWYQQSLDQGLQFLIQYYNGEERAKGNILERFSAQQFPDLHSELNLSSLELGDSALYFCASSTRRDRDNSPLHFGNGTRLTVT.

CDR3 residues: CASSRGGGENGYTF. CDR3 nucleotide sequence: TGTGCCAGCAGTCGAGGGGGTGGGGAGAATGGCTACACCTTC. The chain links TRBV6-5 to TRBJ1-2, with a possible D match to TRBD1 (6 bases). Germline CDR1 and CDR2: MNHEY and SVGAGI. The CDR3 is 14 residues long. V lost 5 bases and J 6 bases, leaving 16 bases between the germline ends.

CDR3 in amino acids: CASTLGTDNSPLHF. CDR3 sequence (DNA): TGTGCCAGCACACTAGGGACAGATAATTCACCCCTCCACTTT. The chain joins TRBV28 to TRBJ1-6; 7 bases are shared with TRBD1. The CDR3 has 14 residues. The ends lost 7 bases at V and 5 bases at J; junction bases unmatched: 5. CDR1 MDHEN and CDR2 SYDVKM come from the germline V gene.

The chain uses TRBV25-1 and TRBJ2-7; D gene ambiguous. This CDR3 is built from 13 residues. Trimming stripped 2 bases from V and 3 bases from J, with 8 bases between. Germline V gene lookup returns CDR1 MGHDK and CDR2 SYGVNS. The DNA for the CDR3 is TGTGCCAGCAGTGAAACGCAGAGCTACGAGCAGTACTTC. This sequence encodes CASSETQSYEQYF.

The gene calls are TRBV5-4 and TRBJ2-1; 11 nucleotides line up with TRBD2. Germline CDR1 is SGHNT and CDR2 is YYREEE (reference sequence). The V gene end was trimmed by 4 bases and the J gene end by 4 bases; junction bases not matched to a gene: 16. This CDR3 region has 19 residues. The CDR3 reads CASSDGDPSGGYPYNEQFF. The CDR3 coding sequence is TGTGCCAGCAGCGACGGAGATCCTAGCGGGGGGTACCCGTACAATGAGCAGTTCTTC.